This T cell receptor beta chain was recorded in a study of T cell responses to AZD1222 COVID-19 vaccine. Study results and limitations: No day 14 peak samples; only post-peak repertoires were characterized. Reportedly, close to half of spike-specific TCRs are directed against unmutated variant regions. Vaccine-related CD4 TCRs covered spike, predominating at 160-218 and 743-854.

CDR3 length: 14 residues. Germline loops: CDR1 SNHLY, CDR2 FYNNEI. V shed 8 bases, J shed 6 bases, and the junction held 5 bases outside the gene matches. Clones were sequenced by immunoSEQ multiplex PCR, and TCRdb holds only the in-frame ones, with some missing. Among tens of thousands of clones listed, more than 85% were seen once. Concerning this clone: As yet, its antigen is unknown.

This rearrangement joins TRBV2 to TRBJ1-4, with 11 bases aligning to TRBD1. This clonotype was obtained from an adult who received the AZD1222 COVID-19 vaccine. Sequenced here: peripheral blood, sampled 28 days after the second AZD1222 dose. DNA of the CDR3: TGTGCCAGCTTAAGGACAGGGGGCGATGAAAAACTGTTTTTT. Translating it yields CASLRTGGDEKLFF.